This T cell receptor beta chain was recorded in a study of identical twins. Broader study findings: Analyses based on zero insertions could be partly confounded by invariant MAIT and iNKT cells. There was an excess of low generation probability in the out-of-frame alpha sequences that twins shared.

This clonotype appeared a single time. Its specificity is unknown. Germline CDR1 reads DFQATT; CDR2 reads SNEGSKA (reference sequence). The CDR3 sequence is 11 residues long. V was clipped by 7 bases and J by 2 bases, with 9 bases between them. A single record per CDR3 protein comes from TCRdb applying MiXCR to the 5' RACE reads. The table records 540,000 or so distinct CDR3 sequences, more than 20% of them present only once. These same data were also listed under a study on yellow fever vaccine responses in identical twins.

Sequencing was done on a sample of CD4+ T cells sorted from blood. The chain joins TRBV20-1 to TRBJ2-7; D gene uncertain. The sequence was obtained from a woman aged 18-29 years in good health. The CDR3 coding sequence is TGCAGTGTTCCTAGTCCCTACGAGCAGTACTTC. As protein: CSVPSPYEQYF.